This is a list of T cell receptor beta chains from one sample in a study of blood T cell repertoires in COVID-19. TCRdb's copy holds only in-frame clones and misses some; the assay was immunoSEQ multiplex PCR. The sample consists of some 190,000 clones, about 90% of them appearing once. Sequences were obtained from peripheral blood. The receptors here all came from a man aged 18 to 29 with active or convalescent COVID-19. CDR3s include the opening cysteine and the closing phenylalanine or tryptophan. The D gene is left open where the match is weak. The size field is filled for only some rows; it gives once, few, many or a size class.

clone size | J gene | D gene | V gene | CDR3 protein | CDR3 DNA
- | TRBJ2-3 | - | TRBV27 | CASRRFGRDQDTQYF | TGTGCCAGCAGACGTTTTGGGCGGGATCAAGATACGCAGTATTTT
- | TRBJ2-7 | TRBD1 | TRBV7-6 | CASSSRTGYEQYF | TGTGCCAGCAGCTCTCGGACAGGCTACGAGCAGTACTTC
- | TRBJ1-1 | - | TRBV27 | CASSSIPPGRAFF | TGTGCCAGCAGTTCGATTCCTCCGGGTAGGGCTTTCTTT
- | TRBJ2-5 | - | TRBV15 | CATSRDFHGGKQETQYF | TGTGCCACCAGCAGAGATTTCCATGGGGGGAAACAAGAGACCCAGTACTTC
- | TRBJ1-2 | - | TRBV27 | CASSFRENYGYTF | TGTGCCAGCAGTTTTCGAGAGAACTATGGCTACACCTTC
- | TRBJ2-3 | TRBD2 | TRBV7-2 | CASSERGLRERQYF | TGTGCCAGCAGCGAGCGGGGGCTGCGGGAGAGGCAGTATTTT
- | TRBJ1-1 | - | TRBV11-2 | CASSFQRGTEAFF | TGTGCCAGCAGCTTCCAGCGAGGCACTGAAGCTTTCTTT
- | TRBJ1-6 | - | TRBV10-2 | CASSESRLIGQYNSPLHF | TGCGCCAGCAGTGAGTCCCGTTTGATTGGGCAGTATAATTCACCCCTCCACTTT
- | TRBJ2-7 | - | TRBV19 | CASSKEGRGLFYEQYF | TGTGCCAGTAGTAAGGAAGGCAGGGGCCTTTTCTACGAGCAGTACTTC
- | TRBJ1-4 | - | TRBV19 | CASSVARGREKLFF | TGTGCCAGTAGTGTCGCCAGGGGAAGGGAAAAACTGTTTTTT
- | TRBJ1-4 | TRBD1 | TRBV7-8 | CASSATGGGEKLFF | TGTGCCAGCAGCGCGACAGGGGGCGGAGAAAAACTGTTTTTT
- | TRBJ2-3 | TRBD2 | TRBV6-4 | CASSVASGSSTDTQYF | TGTGCCAGCAGTGTAGCTAGCGGGAGTAGCACAGATACGCAGTATTTT
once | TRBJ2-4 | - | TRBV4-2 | CASSQVEGAANIQYF | TGTGCCAGCAGCCAAGTGGAGGGAGCCGCAAACATTCAGTACTTC
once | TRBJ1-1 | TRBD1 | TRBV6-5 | CASAYRGQMNTEAFF | TGTGCCAGCGCCTACAGGGGGCAGATGAACACTGAAGCTTTCTTT
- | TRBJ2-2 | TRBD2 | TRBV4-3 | CASSQETSGRAANTGELFF | TGCGCCAGCAGCCAAGAGACTAGCGGGAGGGCAGCGAACACCGGGGAGCTGTTTTTT
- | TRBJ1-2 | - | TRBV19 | CASSLVGADGYTF | TGTGCCAGCTCACTAGTGGGGGCGGATGGCTACACCTTC
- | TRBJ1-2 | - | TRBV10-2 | CASSERGDPYGYTF | TGCGCCAGCAGTGAGCGGGGGGATCCCTATGGCTACACCTTC
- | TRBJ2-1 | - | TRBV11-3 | CASSLAAGYNEQFF | TGTGCCAGCAGCTTAGCAGCAGGGTACAATGAGCAGTTCTTC
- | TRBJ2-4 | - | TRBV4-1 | CASSQGAGAGIKLNIQYF | TGCGCCAGCAGCCAAGGCGCAGGGGCCGGAATAAAATTAAACATTCAGTACTTC
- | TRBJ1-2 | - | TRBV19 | CASSIGGPSPPTF | TGTGCCAGTAGTATAGGAGGGCCATCGCCGCCTACCTTC
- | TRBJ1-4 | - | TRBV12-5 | CASGHGQSNEKLFF | TGTGCTAGTGGTCATGGACAGAGTAATGAAAAACTGTTTTTT
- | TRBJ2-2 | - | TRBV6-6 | CASSYSGNTGELFF | TGTGCCAGCAGTTACTCGGGCAATACCGGGGAGCTGTTTTTT
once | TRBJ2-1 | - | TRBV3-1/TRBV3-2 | CASSQVSGRYNEQFF | TGTGCCAGCAGCCAAGTTTCCGGGAGATACAATGAGCAGTTCTTC
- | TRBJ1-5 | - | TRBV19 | CASSTQGSVRNQPQHF | TGTGCCAGTAGTACGCAGGGCTCGGTTAGGAATCAGCCCCAGCATTTT
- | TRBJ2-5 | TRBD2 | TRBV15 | CATSRDIVGLGLAGVGQQETQYF | TGTGCCACCAGCAGAGATATCGTCGGCCTGGGACTAGCGGGAGTAGGCCAACAGGAGACCCAGTACTTC
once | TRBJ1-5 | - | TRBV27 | CASSLSENQPQHF | TGTGCCAGCAGTTTAAGCGAAAATCAGCCCCAGCATTTT
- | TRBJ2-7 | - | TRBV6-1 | CASSDSGFEQYF | TGTGCCAGCAGTGATTCGGGGTTTGAGCAGTACTTC
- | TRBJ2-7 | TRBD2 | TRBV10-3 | CAISGRGAGAGDEQYF | TGTGCCATCAGTGGCCGGGGAGCGGGGGCAGGTGACGAGCAGTACTTC
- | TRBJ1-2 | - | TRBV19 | CASSIGAFGRPKANYGYTF | TGTGCCAGTAGTATTGGGGCGTTCGGACGGCCGAAAGCTAACTATGGCTACACCTTC
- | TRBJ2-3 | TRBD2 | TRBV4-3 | CASSRTLGASGTSSTDTQYF | TGCGCCAGCAGCCGGACCTTGGGAGCTAGCGGGACATCTAGCACAGATACGCAGTATTTT
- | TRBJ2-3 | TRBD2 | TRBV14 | CASSRGGKADTQYF | TGTGCCAGCAGCCGGGGGGGTAAGGCGGATACGCAGTATTTT
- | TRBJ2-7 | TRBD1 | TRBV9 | CASSVAWTGHREQYF | TGTGCCAGCAGCGTAGCTTGGACAGGGCATCGCGAGCAGTACTTC
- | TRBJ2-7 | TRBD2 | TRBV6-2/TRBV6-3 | CASNPSGSSYEQYF | TGTGCCAGCAACCCTAGCGGGAGCTCCTACGAGCAGTACTTC
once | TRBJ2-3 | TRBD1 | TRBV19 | CASSENGRTGLYADTQYF | TGTGCCAGTAGTGAGAATGGGCGGACAGGGCTTTATGCAGATACGCAGTATTTT
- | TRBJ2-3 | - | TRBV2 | CASSEFPPGPAVRGTQYF | TGTGCCAGCAGTGAATTCCCCCCAGGACCGGCCGTAAGGGGAACGCAGTATTTT
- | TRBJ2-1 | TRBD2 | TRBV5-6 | CASSLGTGTTSYNEQFF | TGTGCCAGCAGCTTGGGGACCGGGACTACATCCTACAATGAGCAGTTCTTC
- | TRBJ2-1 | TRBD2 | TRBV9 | CASSVGTSGNNEQFF | TGTGCCAGCAGCGTCGGGACTAGCGGGAACAATGAGCAGTTCTTC
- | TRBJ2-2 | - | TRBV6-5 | CASISKLRNTGELFF | TGTGCCAGCATCTCTAAACTTCGGAACACCGGGGAGCTGTTTTTT
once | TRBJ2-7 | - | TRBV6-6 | CASSYSPRYEQYF | TGTGCCAGCAGTTACAGCCCGCGGTACGAGCAGTACTTC
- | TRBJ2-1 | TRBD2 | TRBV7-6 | CASSARTSGRSYNEQFF | TGTGCCAGCAGCGCGAGGACTAGCGGGCGCTCCTACAATGAGCAGTTCTTC
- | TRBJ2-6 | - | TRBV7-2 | CASSLSSGGSGANVLTF | TGTGCCAGCAGCTTATCTAGTGGCGGCTCTGGGGCCAACGTCCTGACTTTC
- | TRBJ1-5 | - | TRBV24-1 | CATSLGNQPQHF | TGTGCCACCAGTTTAGGCAATCAGCCCCAGCATTTT